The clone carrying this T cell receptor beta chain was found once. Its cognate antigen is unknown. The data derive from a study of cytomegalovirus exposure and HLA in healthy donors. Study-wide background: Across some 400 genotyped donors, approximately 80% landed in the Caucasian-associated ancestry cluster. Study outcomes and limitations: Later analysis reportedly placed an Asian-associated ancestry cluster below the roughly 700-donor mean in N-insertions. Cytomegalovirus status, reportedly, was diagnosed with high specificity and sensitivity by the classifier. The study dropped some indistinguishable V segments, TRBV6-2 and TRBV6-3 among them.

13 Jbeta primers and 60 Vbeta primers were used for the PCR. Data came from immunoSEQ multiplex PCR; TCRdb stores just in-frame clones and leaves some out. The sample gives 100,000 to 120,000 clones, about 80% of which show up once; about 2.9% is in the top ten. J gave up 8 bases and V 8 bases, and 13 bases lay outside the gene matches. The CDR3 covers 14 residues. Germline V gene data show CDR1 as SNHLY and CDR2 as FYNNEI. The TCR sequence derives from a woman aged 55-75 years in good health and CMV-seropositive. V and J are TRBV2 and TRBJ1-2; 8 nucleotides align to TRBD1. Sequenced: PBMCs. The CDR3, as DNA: TGTGCCAGCGGTTCTAGGAACAGGGGGAGCGGCTACACCTTC. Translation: CASGSRNRGSGYTF.